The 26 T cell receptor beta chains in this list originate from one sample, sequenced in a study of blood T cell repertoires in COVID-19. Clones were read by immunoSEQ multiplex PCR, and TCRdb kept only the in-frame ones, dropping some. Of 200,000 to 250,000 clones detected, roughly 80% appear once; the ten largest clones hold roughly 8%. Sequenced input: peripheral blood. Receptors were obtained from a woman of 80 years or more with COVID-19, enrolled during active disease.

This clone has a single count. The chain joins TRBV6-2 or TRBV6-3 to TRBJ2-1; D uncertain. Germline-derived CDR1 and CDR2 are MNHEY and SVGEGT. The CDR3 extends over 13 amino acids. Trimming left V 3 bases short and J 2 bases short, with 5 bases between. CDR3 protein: CASSYQAYNEQFF. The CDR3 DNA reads TGTGCCAGCAGTTATCAGGCCTACAATGAGCAGTTCTTC.

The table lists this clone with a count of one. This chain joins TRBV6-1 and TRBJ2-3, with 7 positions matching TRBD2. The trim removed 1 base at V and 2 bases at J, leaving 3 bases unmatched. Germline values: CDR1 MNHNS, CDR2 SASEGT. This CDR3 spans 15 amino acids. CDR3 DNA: TGTGCCAGCAGTGAAGAGCGGGGATTCACAGATACGCAGTATTTT. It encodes CASSEERGFTDTQYF.

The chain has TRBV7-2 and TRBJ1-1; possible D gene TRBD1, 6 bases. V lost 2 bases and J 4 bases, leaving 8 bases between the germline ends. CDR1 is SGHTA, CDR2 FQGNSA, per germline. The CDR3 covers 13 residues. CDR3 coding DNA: TGTGCCAGCAGCTTAAAAGGGGGCACTGAAGCTTTCTTT. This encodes CASSLKGGTEAFF.

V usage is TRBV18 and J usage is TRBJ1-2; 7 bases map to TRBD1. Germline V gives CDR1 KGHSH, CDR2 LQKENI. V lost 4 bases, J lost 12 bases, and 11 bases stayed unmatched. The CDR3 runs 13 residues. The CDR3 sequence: CASSLPGTVMHTF. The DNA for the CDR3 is TGTGCCAGCTCACTTCCCGGGACAGTTATGCACACCTTC.

As DNA, the CDR3 is TGCGCCAGCAGCTTGGAAGAGGGGGCAACTAATGAAAAACTGTTTTTT. Protein product: CASSLEEGATNEKLFF. The chain uses TRBV5-1 and TRBJ1-4, with D possibly TRBD1 on 6 matching bases. The V end lost 0 bases, the J end lost 0 bases, and 9 bases lay between the germline ends. The CDR3 has 16 residues. Germline assignment: CDR1 SGHRS and CDR2 YFSETQ.

This chain's CDR3 is CATSRAIDRAKNIQYF. CDR3 DNA sequence: TGTGCCACCAGCAGAGCGATTGACAGGGCCAAAAACATTCAGTACTTC. The V call is TRBV15, the J call TRBJ2-4; a weak D match, TRBD1 (6 bases). Germline V gene sequence: CDR1 LNHNV, CDR2 YYDKDF (reference sequence). The V end was cut by 1 base, the J end by 1 base, with 11 bases between. The CDR3 length is 16 residues.

CDR3 protein: CASSPTGFYGYTF. In DNA form, the CDR3 reads TGTGCCAGCAGCCCTACAGGGTTCTATGGCTACACCTTC. V gene TRBV28 combines with J gene TRBJ1-2; TRBD1 is a possible D gene (6 bases). Trimming left V 6 bases short and J 4 bases short, with 12 bases between. CDR3 length: 13 amino acids. Per the germline V gene, CDR1 is MDHEN and CDR2 is SYDVKM.

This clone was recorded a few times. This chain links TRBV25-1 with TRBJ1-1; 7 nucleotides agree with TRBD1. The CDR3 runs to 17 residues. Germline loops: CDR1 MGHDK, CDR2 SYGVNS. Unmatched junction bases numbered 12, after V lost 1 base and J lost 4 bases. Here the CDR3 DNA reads TGTGCCAGCAGTGAATTTAATTCCCGGACAGGTTCCACTGAAGCTTTCTTT. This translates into CASSEFNSRTGSTEAFF.

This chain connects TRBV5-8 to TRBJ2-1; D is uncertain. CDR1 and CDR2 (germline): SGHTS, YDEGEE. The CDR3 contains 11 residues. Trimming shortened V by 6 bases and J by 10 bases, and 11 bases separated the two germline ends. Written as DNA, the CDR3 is TGTGCCAGCATCCTTTCGTCGGAGCAGTTCTTC. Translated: CASILSSEQFF.

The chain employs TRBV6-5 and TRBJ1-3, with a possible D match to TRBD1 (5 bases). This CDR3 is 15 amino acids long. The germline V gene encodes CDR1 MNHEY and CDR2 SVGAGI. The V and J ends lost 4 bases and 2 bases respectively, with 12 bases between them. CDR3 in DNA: TGTGCCAGCAGTTCCGGGACGGGGGCTGGAAACACCATATATTTT. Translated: CASSSGTGAGNTIYF.

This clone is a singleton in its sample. The CDR3 sequence: CASSFGGGRDTEAFF. The DNA for the CDR3 is TGTGCCAGCAGTTTTGGGGGCGGAAGAGACACTGAAGCTTTCTTT. The rearrangement uses TRBV27 and TRBJ1-1; possible D gene TRBD1, 6 bases. CDR1 and CDR2 from the germline V gene are MNHEY and SMNVEV (reference sequence). This CDR3 has 15 residues. The V end was cut by 3 bases, the J end by 3 bases, with 14 bases between.

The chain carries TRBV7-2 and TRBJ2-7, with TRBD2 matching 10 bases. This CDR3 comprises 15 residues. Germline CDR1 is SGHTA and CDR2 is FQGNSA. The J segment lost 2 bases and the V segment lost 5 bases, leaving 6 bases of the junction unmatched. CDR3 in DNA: TGTGCCAGCAGCACACGGACTAGCGGTCCCTACGAGCAGTACTTC. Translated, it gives CASSTRTSGPYEQYF.

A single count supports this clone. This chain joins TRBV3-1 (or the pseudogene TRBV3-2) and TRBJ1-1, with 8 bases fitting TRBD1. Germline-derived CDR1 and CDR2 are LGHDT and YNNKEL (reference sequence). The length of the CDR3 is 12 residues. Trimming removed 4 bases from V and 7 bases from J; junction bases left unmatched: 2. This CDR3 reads CASSRGTGEAFF. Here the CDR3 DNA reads TGTGCCAGCAGCCGAGGGACAGGTGAAGCTTTCTTT.

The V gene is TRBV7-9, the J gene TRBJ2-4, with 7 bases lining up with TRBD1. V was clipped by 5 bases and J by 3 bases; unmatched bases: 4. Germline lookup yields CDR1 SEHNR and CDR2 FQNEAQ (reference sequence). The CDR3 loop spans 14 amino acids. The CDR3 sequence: CASSPRDSKNIQYF. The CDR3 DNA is TGTGCCAGCAGCCCCCGGGACAGCAAAAACATTCAGTACTTC. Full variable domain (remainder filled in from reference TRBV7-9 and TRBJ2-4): DTGVSQNPRHKITKRGQNVTFRCDPISEHNRLYWYRQTLGQGPEFLTYFQNEAQLEKSRLLSDRFSAERPKGSFSTLEIQRTEQGDSAMYLCASSPRDSKNIQYFGAGTRLSVL.

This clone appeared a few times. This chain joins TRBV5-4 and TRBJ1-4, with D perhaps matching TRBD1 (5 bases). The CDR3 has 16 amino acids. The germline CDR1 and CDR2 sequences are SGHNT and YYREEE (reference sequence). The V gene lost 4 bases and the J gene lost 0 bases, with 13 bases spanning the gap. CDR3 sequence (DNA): TGTGCCAGCAGCATTCGGACACAGACAACTAATGAAAAACTGTTTTTT. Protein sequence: CASSIRTQTTNEKLFF. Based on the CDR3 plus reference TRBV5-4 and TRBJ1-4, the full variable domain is ETGVTQSPTHLIKTRGQQVTLRCSSQSGHNTVSWYQQALGQGPQFIFQYYREEENGRGNFPPRFSGLQFPNYSSELNVNALELDDSALYLCASSIRTQTTNEKLFFGSGTQLSVL.

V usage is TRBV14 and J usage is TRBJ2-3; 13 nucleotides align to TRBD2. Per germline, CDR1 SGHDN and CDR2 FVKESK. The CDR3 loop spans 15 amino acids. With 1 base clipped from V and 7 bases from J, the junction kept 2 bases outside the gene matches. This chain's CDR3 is CASSQGLAGGYTQYF. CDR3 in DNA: TGTGCCAGCAGCCAAGGACTAGCGGGGGGATATACGCAGTATTTT.

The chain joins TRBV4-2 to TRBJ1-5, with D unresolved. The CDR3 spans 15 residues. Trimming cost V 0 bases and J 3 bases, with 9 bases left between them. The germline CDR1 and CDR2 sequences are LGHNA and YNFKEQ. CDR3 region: CASSQDPAVNQPQHF. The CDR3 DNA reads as TGTGCCAGCAGCCAAGATCCTGCAGTCAATCAGCCCCAGCATTTT.

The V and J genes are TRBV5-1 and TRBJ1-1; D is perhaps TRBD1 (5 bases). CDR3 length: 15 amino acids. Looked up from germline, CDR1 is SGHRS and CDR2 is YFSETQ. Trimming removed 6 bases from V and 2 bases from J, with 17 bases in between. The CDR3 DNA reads TGCGCCAGCACCCTAATGGGGGGGTCCAACACTGAAGCTTTCTTT. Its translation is CASTLMGGSNTEAFF.

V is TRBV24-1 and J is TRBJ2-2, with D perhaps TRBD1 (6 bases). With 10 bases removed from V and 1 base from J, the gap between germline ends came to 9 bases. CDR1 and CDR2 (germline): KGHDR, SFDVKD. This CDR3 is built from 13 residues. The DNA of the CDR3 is TGTGCCACGAGGGGACAGAACACCGGGGAGCTGTTTTTT. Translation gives CATRGQNTGELFF.

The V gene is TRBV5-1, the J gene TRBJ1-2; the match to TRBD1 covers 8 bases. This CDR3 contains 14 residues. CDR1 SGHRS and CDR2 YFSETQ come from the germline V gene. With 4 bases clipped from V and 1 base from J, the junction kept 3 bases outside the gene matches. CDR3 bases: TGCGCCAGCAGCGCGACAGGGGATAACTATGGCTACACCTTC. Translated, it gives CASSATGDNYGYTF. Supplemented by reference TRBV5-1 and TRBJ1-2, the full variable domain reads KAGVTQTPRYLIKTRGQQVTLSCSPISGHRSVSWYQQTPGQGLQFLFEYFSETQRNKGNFPGRFSGRQFSNSRSEMNVSTLELGDSALYLCASSATGDNYGYTFGSGTRLTVV.

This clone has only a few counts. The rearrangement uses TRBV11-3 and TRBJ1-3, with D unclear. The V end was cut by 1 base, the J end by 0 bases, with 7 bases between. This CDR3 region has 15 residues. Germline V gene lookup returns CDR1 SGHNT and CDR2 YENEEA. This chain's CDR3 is CASSLASSSGNTIYF. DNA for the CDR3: TGTGCCAGCAGCTTAGCGAGTAGCTCTGGAAACACCATATATTTT. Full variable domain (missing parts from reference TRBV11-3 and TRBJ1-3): EAGVVQSPRYKIIEKKQPVAFWCNPISGHNTLYWYLQNLGQGPELLIRYENEEAVDDSQLPKDRFSAERLKGVDSTLKIQPAELGDSAVYLCASSLASSSGNTIYFGEGSWLTVV.

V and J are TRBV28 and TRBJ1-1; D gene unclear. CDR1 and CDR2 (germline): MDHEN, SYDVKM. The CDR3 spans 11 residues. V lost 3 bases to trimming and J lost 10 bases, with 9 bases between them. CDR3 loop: CASSFQYVAFF. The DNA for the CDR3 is TGTGCCAGCAGTTTCCAGTACGTAGCTTTCTTT.

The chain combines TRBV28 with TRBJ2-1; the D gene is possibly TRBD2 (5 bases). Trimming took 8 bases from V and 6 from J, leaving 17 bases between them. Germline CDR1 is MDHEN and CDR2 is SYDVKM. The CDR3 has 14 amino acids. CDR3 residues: CASGEEVWTNEQFF. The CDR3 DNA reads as TGTGCCAGCGGAGAGGAGGTGTGGACCAATGAGCAGTTCTTC.

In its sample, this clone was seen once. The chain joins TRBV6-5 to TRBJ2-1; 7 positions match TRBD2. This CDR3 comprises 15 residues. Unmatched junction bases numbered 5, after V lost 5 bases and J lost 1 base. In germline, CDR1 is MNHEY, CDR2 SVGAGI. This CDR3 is CASSRTRQSYNEQFF. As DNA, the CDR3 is TGTGCCAGCAGTCGGACTAGGCAGTCCTACAATGAGCAGTTCTTC.

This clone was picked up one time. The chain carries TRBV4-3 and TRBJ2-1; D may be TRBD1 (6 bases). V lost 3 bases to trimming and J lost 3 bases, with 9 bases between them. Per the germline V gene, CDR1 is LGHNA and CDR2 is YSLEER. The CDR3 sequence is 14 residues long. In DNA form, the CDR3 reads TGCGCCAGCAGCCACAACAGGGTCTACAATGAGCAGTTCTTC. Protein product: CASSHNRVYNEQFF.

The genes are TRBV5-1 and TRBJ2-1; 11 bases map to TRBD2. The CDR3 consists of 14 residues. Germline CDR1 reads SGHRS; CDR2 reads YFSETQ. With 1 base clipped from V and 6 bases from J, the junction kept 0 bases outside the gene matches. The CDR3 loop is CASSLTSGSNEQFF. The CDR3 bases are TGCGCCAGCAGCTTGACTAGCGGGAGCAATGAGCAGTTCTTC.